This is a list of T cell receptor beta chains from one sample in a study of T cell changes during pregnancy in multiple sclerosis. The data were produced by immunoSEQ multiplex PCR, yet TCRdb's version contains in-frame clones alone and is incomplete. The profile shows about 100,000 clones, 94% of them singletons. The specimen was peripheral blood, collected before pregnancy. The origin of the receptors is a female donor with multiple sclerosis, enrolled in a pregnancy study. Each CDR3 is given with its conserved first and last residue. D genes are given only for firm matches.

d_call | v_call | cdr3_length | cdr3_aa
TRBD1 | TRBV29-1 | 14 | CSVEGGTESYEQYF
. | TRBV28 | 13 | CASRPGSRGEQYF
. | TRBV27 | 14 | CASATGLKSYGYTF
TRBD1 | TRBV6-1 | 15 | CASIRSRGQTYEQYF
TRBD2 | TRBV28 | 13 | CASVPRGGYEQYF
. | TRBV7-6 | 15 | CASSLAQGSTGELFF
TRBD1 | TRBV19 | 15 | CASRTGTGAHYEQYF
TRBD2 | TRBV6-6 | 15 | CASSPGLAGGDEQFF
. | TRBV21-1 | 17 | CASSRLAGGPGTGELFF
TRBD2 | TRBV11-2 | 15 | CASSSPSGRPNEQFF
TRBD1 | TRBV2 | 16 | CASSGDRGRGGNTIYF
TRBD1 | TRBV5-4 | 18 | CASSLERQGASGANVLTF
TRBD1 | TRBV12-5 | 13 | CASGRGTDYGYTF
. | TRBV6-4 | 14 | CASSVEGSSDEQFF
. | TRBV7-9 | 14 | CASSNPGEPGELFF
TRBD2 | TRBV23-1 | 21 | CASSQSLGVLAGVFKPGELFF
. | TRBV25-1 | 15 | CASSESRQGTTEAFF
TRBD1 | TRBV6-4 | 14 | CASSEAGGVQPQHF
TRBD2 | TRBV7-9 | 16 | CASSLGRTSGGDTQYF
. | TRBV5-6 | 13 | CASSPRGSDEQYF
. | TRBV5-6 | 11 | CASSFRGEQYF
TRBD1 | TRBV6-5 | 12 | CASRRQGYEQYF
TRBD2 | TRBV29-1 | 12 | CSSLAITDTQYF
TRBD1 | TRBV27 | 14 | CASSLLSGGSGYTF
. | TRBV5-6 | 13 | CASSSPRGYEQYF
TRBD2 | TRBV19 | 14 | CASPRLREGNEQFF
TRBD2 | TRBV29-1 | 17 | CSVEPLLADSSYNEQFF
. | TRBV6-5 | 14 | CASDRRRVGNEQFF
. | TRBV7-9 | 15 | CASSLEWTLPDTQYF
TRBD2 | TRBV6-1 | 15 | CASSELAGGPGELFF
TRBD1 | TRBV2 | 17 | CASSEASGTGVNQPQHF
. | TRBV29-1 | 12 | CSVVEGVHEQFF
. | TRBV5-5 | 13 | CASSSPNDSEAFF
. | TRBV29-1 | 14 | CSVEVRGGFTEAFF
TRBD1 | TRBV6-1 | 14 | CASSRQGNTGELFF
TRBD2 | TRBV10-3 | 14 | CAISEGTSVYTQYF